These T cell receptor beta chains were read from a single sample in a study of molecular identifiers for immune sequencing clone quantification. MiXCR, run by TCRdb on the PCR reads, gives a single entry per CDR3 protein. The sample includes hundreds of thousands of distinct CDR3 sequences, over 25% seen only once; the top ten take roughly 0.83%. Material for sequencing was naive CD8+ T cells from blood, with Jurkat cell RNA spiked in. These receptors were obtained from a human donor in good health. Some libraries in this study had Jurkat cell RNA spiked in. Both conserved end residues are part of each CDR3. D genes are given only for firm matches. Clone size is stated in some rows and not others, as once, few, many or a class when expanded.

j_gene: TRBJ1-1
v_gene: TRBV6-2/TRBV6-3
abundance: .
d_gene: .
CDR3aa: CACKSSPVPTEAFF
CDR3nt: TGTGCCTGCAAATCCAGCCCCGTGCCCACTGAAGCTTTCTTT

j_gene: TRBJ1-6
v_gene: TRBV12-3/TRBV12-4
abundance: .
d_gene: TRBD1
CDR3aa: CASSGQELKSHYNSPLHF
CDR3nt: TGTGCCAGCAGTGGACAGGAACTAAAGTCCCACTATAATTCACCCCTCCACTTT

j_gene: TRBJ2-7
v_gene: TRBV7-9
abundance: .
d_gene: .
CDR3aa: CASSLTSRGRTYEQYF
CDR3nt: TGTGCCAGCAGCTTAACCTCACGTGGGCGGACCTACGAGCAGTACTTC

j_gene: TRBJ2-1
v_gene: TRBV4-3
abundance: few
d_gene: .
CDR3aa: CASSEGGEYNEQFF
CDR3nt: TGCGCCAGCAGCGAGGGCGGGGAATACAATGAGCAGTTCTTC

j_gene: TRBJ2-7
v_gene: TRBV30
abundance: few
d_gene: .
CDR3aa: CAWSQMGYEQYF
CDR3nt: TGTGCCTGGAGCCAAATGGGCTACGAGCAGTACTTC

j_gene: TRBJ2-7
v_gene: TRBV7-9
abundance: many
d_gene: TRBD1
CDR3aa: CASSSVQGEAYEQYF
CDR3nt: TGTGCCAGCAGCTCAGTACAGGGGGAGGCCTACGAGCAGTACTTC

j_gene: TRBJ2-3
v_gene: TRBV2
abundance: .
d_gene: .
CDR3aa: CASKTLAGDTDTQYF
CDR3nt: TGTGCCAGCAAAACACTAGCAGGGGACACAGATACGCAGTATTTT

j_gene: TRBJ1-5
v_gene: TRBV21-1
abundance: .
d_gene: .
CDR3aa: CASSKASGGRNQPQHF
CDR3nt: TGTGCCAGCAGCAAAGCCTCAGGGGGCCGGAATCAGCCCCAGCATTTT

j_gene: TRBJ2-3
v_gene: TRBV5-1
abundance: many
d_gene: .
CDR3aa: CASSLVTRTGWPTDTQYF
CDR3nt: TGCGCCAGCAGCTTGGTGACGCGCACAGGGTGGCCCACAGATACGCAGTATTTT

j_gene: TRBJ1-4
v_gene: TRBV6-5
abundance: many
d_gene: .
CDR3aa: CASSYSGSGNEKLFF
CDR3nt: TGTGCCAGCAGTTACTCCGGGTCTGGTAATGAAAAACTGTTTTTT

j_gene: TRBJ1-2
v_gene: TRBV19
abundance: .
d_gene: .
CDR3aa: CASSPGTGNYGYTF
CDR3nt: TGTGCCAGTAGTCCCGGGACGGGAAACTATGGCTACACCTTC

j_gene: TRBJ2-1
v_gene: TRBV29-1
abundance: .
d_gene: .
CDR3aa: CSVEGYGRYNEQFF
CDR3nt: TGCAGCGTTGAGGGTTACGGGCGGTACAATGAGCAGTTCTTC